This T cell receptor beta chain was documented in a study of blood T cell repertoires in COVID-19. Trimming left V 5 bases short and J 7 bases short, with 14 bases between. Germline V gives CDR1 MNHEY, CDR2 SMNVEV (reference sequence). This CDR3 is 14 amino acids long. The authors' processing: Reference gene primer amplification yielded estimated nucleated cell counts. This table comes from immunoSEQ multiplex PCR, and its TCRdb copy is limited to in-frame clones, with some not included. That table supplies the V and J calls and clone size; D and trimming were determined from the DNA. The sample records 200,000 to 300,000 clones, approximately 86% being singletons.

The sequenced material came from peripheral blood. This rearrangement joins TRBV27 to TRBJ1-4; D is unresolved. The TCR comes from a man aged 25 to 40 with active or convalescent COVID-19. The DNA for the CDR3 is TGTGCCAGCAGTCAGAAAGGAGGGATTGAAAAACTGTTTTTT. Translated, it gives CASSQKGGIEKLFF.